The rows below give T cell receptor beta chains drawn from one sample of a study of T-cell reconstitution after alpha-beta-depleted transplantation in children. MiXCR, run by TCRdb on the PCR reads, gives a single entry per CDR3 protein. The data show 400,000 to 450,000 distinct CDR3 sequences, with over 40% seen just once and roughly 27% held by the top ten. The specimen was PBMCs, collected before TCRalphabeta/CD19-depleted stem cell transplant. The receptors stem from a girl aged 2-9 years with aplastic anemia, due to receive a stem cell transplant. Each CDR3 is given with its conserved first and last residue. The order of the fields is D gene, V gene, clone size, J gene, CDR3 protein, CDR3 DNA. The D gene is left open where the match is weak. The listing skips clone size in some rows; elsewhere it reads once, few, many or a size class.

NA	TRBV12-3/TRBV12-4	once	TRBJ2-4	CASSLERGDIQYF	TGTGCCAGCAGTTTAGAGAGGGGGGACATTCAGTACTTC
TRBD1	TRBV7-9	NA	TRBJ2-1	CASSLDRVYEQFF	TGTGCCAGCAGCCTGGACAGGGTCTATGAGCAGTTCTTC
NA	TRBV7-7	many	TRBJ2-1	CASSLVQDNEQFF	TGTGCTAGCAGCTTAGTTCAGGACAATGAGCAGTTCTTC
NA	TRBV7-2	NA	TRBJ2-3	CASSSLTSTDTQYF	TGTGCCAGCAGCTCGTTGACTAGCACAGATACGCAGTATTTT
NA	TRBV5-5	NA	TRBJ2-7	CASSLASVYEQYF	TGTGCCAGCAGCTTGGCCTCGGTCTACGAGCAGTACTTC
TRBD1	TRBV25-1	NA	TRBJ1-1	CASSDFQGGTEAFF	TGTGCCAGCAGTGATTTTCAGGGGGGCACTGAAGCTTTCTTT
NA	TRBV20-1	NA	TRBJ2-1	CSARTFKDSYNEQFF	TGCAGTGCCCGGACCTTTAAAGACTCCTACAATGAGCAGTTCTTC
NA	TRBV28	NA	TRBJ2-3	CASTRSTDTQYF	TGTGCCAGCACACGGAGCACAGATACGCAGTATTTT
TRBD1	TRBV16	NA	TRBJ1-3	CASSQGRQGASGNTIYF	TGTGCCAGCAGCCAAGGCCGACAGGGAGCATCTGGAAACACCATATATTTT
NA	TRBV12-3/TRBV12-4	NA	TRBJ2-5	CASTPGPETQYF	TGTGCCAGCACCCCGGGACCAGAGACCCAGTACTTC